This TCR beta chain came from a study of immune characterization of retroperitoneal liposarcoma. TCRdb re-derived calls from the PCR reads in MiXCR, one entry per CDR3 protein. The data contain 7,000 or so distinct CDR3 sequences, less than 30% of them singletons. This clonotype was counted ten times or more. Germline CDR1 is SGHTA and CDR2 is FQGNSA. The CDR3 totals 20 residues. Sequences were obtained from tumor tissue. The receptor was derived from a female donor with retroperitoneal liposarcoma. The gene calls are TRBV7-2 and TRBJ2-1; D may be TRBD1 (6 bases). The DNA end lines up better with TRBJ2-7; the J call may be wrong. CDR3 sequence reads: CASSFMTGFSRWRPGNEQYF. The CDR3 coding sequence is TGTGCCAGCAGCTTTATGACAGGTTTTTCCCGGTGGAGGCCCGGCAATGAGCAGTACTTC.